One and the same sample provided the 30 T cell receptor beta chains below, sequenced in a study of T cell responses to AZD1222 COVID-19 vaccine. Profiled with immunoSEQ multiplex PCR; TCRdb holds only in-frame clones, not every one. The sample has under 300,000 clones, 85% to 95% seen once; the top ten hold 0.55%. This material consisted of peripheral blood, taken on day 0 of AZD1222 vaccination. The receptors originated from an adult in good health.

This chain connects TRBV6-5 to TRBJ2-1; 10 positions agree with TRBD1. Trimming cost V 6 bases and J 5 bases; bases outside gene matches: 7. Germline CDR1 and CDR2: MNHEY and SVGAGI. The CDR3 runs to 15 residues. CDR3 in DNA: TGTGCCAGCAGCCGAGACAGGGGGCAGAACAATGAGCAGTTCTTC. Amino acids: CASSRDRGQNNEQFF.

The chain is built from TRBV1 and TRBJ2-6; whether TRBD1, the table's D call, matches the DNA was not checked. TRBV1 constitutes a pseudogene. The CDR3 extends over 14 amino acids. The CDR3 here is CTPLGQTGANVLTF. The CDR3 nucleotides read TGCACACCTCTCGGACAGACGGGGGCCAACGTCCTGACTTTC.

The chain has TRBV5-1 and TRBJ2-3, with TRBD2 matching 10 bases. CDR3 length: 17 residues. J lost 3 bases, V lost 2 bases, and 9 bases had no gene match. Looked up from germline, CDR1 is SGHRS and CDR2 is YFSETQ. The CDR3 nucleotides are TGCGCCAGCAGCTTCTGGACTAGCGGACAGAGGACAGATACGCAGTATTTT. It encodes CASSFWTSGQRTDTQYF.

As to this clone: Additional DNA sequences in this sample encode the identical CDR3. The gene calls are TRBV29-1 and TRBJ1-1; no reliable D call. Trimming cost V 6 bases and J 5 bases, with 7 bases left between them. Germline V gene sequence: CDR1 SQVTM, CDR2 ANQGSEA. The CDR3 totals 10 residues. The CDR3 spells CSVGGTEAFF. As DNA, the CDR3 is TGCAGCGTGGGAGGGACTGAAGCTTTCTTT.

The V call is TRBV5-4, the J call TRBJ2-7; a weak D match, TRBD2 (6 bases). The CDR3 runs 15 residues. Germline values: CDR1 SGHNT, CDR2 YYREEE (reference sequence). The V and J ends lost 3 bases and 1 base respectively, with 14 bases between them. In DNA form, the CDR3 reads TGTGCCAGCAGCTCAGGCGGGACGGAATCCTACGAGCAGTACTTC. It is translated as CASSSGGTESYEQYF.

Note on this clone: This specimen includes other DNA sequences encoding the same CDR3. The CDR3 spells CASSQTGGNTEAFF. The CDR3 DNA reads TGTGCCAGCAGCCAAACAGGGGGAAACACTGAAGCTTTCTTT. This chain joins TRBV3-1 (or the pseudogene TRBV3-2) and TRBJ1-1, with TRBD1 identical over 8 bases. Germline loops: CDR1 LGHDT, CDR2 YNNKEL (reference sequence). The CDR3 runs to 14 residues. V lost 2 bases and J lost 2; bases outside the gene matches: 1.

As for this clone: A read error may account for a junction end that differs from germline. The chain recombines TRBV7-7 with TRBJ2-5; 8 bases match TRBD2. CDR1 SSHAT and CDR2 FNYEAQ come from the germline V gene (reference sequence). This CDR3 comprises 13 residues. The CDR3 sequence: CASSPGGHETQYF. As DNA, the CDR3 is TGTGCTAGCAGCCCGGGGGGGCACGAGACCCAGTACTTC.

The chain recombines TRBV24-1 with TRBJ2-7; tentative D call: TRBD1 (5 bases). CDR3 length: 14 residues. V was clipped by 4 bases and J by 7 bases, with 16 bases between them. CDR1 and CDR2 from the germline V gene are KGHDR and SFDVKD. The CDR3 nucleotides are TGTGCCACCAGTGACAGGACATCCTTTGGTGAGCAGTACTTC. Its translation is CATSDRTSFGEQYF.

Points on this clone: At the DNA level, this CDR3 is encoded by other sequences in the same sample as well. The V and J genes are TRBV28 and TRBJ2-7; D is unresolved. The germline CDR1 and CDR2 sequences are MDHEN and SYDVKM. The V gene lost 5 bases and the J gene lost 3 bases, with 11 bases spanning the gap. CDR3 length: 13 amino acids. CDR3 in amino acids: CASSPPPGYEQYF. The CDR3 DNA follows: TGTGCCAGCAGTCCCCCCCCGGGCTACGAGCAGTACTTC.

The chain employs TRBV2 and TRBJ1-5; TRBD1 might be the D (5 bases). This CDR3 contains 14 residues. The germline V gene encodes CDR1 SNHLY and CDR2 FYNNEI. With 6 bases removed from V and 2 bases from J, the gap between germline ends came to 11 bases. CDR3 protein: CASSPGLGNQPQHF. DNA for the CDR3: TGTGCCAGCAGCCCAGGGTTGGGCAATCAGCCCCAGCATTTT.

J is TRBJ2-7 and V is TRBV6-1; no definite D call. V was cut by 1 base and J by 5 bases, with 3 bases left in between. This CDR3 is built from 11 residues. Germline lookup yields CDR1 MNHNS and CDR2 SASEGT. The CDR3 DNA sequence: TGTGCCAGCAGTGAAGGGGACGAGCAGTACTTC. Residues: CASSEGDEQYF.

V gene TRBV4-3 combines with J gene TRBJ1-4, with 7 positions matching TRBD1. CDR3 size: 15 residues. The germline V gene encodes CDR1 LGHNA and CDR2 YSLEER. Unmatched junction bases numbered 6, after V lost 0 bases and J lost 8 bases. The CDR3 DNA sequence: TGCGCCAGCAGCCAAGATCTACAGGGGAGAGAAAAACTGTTTTTT. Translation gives CASSQDLQGREKLFF.

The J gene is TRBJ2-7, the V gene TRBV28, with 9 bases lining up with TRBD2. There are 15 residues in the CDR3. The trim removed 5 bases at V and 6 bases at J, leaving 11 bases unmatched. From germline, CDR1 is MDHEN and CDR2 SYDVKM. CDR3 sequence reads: CASSQIAGDRFEQYF. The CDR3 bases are TGTGCCAGCAGTCAAATAGCGGGAGACCGGTTCGAGCAGTACTTC.

CDR3: CASIPGLAGVNEQFF. The CDR3 nucleotides read TGTGCCAGCATCCCGGGACTAGCGGGAGTCAATGAGCAGTTCTTC. The chain uses TRBV6-2 or TRBV6-3 and TRBJ2-1; TRBD2 agrees at 14 bases. Trimming took 7 bases from V and 6 from J; bases not matched to a gene: 5. This CDR3 comprises 15 residues. CDR1 and CDR2 from the germline V gene are MNHEY and SVGEGT.

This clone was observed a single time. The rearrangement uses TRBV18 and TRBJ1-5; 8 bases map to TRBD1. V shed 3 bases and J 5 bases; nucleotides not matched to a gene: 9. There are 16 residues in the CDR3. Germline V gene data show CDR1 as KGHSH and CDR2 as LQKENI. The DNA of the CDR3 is TGTGCCAGCTCACCGCCAGGGGGCCTCGCCTATCAGCCCCAGCATTTT. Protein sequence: CASSPPGGLAYQPQHF.

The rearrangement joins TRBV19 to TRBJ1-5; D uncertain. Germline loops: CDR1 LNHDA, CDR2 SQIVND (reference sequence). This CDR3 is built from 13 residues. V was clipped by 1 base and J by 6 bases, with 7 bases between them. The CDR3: CASSIGPPQPQHF. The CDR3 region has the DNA TGTGCCAGTAGTATAGGCCCCCCTCAGCCCCAGCATTTT.

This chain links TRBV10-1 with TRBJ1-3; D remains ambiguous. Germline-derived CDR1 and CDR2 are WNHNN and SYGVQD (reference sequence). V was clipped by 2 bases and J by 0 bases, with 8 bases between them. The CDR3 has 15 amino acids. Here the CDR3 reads CASSETGVSGNTIYF. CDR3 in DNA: TGCGCCAGCAGTGAGACTGGGGTCTCTGGAAACACCATATATTTT.

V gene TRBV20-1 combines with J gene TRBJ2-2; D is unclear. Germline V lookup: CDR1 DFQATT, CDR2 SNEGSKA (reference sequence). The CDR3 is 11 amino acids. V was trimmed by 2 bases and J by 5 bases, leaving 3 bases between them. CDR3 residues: CSARRTGELFF. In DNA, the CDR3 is TGCAGTGCTAGAAGGACCGGGGAGCTGTTTTTT.

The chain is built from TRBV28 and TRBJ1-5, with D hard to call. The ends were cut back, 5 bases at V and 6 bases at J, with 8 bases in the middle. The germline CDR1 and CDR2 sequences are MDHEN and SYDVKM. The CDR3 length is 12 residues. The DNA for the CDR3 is TGTGCCAGCAGTCCCCAGGTTCAGCCCCAGCATTTT. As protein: CASSPQVQPQHF.

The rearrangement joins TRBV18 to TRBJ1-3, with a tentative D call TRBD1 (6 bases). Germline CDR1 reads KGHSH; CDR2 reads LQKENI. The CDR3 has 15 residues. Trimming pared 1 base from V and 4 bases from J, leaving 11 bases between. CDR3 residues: CASSPLRGSGNTIYF. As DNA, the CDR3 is TGTGCCAGCTCACCACTCAGGGGCAGCGGAAACACCATATATTTT.

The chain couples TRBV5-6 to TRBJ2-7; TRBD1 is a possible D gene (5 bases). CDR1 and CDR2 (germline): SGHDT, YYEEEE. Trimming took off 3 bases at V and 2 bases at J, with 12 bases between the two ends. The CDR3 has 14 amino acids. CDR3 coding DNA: TGTGCCAGCAGCTCCGTAGACAGTCCCTACGAGCAGTACTTC. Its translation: CASSSVDSPYEQYF.

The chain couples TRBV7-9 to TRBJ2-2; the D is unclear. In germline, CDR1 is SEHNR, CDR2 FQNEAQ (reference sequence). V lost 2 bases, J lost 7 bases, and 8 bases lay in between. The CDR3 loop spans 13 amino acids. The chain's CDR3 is CASSLSGGGELFF. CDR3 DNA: TGTGCCAGCAGCTTATCAGGCGGCGGGGAGCTGTTTTTT. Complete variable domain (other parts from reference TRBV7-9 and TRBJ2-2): DTGVSQNPRHKITKRGQNVTFRCDPISEHNRLYWYRQTLGQGPEFLTYFQNEAQLEKSRLLSDRFSAERPKGSFSTLEIQRTEQGDSAMYLCASSLSGGGELFFGEGSRLTVL.

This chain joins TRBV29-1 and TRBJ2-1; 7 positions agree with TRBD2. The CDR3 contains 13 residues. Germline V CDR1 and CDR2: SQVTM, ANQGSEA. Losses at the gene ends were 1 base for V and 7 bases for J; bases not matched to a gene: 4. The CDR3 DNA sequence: TGCAGCGTTGAAGGGCCCGGGGGGAATGAGCAGTTCTTC. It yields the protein CSVEGPGGNEQFF.

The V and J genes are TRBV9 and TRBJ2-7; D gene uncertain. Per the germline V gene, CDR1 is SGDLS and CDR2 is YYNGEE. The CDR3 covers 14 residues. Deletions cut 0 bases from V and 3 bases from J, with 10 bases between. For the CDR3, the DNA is TGTGCCAGCAGCGTAGGAGAGGACCTCTACGAGCAGTACTTC. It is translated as CASSVGEDLYEQYF.

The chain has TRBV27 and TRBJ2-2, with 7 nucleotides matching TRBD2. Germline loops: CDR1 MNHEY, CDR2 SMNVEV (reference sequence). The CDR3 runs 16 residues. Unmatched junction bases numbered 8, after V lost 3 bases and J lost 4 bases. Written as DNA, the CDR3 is TGTGCCAGCAGTTTCGGGGGGAGAGGGGTCACCGGGGAGCTGTTTTTT. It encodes CASSFGGRGVTGELFF.

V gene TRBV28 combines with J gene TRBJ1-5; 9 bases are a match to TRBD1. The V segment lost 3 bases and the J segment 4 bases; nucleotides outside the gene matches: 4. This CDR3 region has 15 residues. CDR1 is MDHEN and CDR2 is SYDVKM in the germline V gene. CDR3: CASSLPGQGNQPQHF. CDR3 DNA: TGTGCCAGCAGTTTGCCGGGACAGGGTAATCAGCCCCAGCATTTT.

This CDR3 reads CASSLLAGELFF. CDR3 sequence (DNA): TGTGCCAGCAGCCTACTAGCGGGGGAGCTGTTTTTT. The chain joins TRBV28 to TRBJ2-2; 7 nucleotides align to TRBD2. Germline V gene data show CDR1 as MDHEN and CDR2 as SYDVKM. V dropped 6 bases and J dropped 8; count of bases not matched to a gene: 3. This CDR3 comprises 12 residues.

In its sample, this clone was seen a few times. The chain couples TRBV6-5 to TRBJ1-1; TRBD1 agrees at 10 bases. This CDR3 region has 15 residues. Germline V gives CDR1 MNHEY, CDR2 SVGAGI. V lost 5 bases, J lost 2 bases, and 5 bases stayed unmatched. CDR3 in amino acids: CASSPRDRGNTEAFF. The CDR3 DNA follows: TGTGCCAGCAGTCCCAGGGACAGGGGTAACACTGAAGCTTTCTTT.

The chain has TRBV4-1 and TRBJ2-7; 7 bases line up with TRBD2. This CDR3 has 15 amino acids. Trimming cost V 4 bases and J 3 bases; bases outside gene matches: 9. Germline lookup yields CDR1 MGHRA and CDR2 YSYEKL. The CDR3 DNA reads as TGCGCCAGCAGCCCCTTCCTCAGGGACTACTACGAGCAGTACTTC. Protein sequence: CASSPFLRDYYEQYF.

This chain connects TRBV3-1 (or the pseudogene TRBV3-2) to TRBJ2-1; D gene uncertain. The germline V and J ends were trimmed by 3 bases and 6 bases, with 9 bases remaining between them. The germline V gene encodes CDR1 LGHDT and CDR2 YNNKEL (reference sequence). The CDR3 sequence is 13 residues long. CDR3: CASSHRQPNEQFF. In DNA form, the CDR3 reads TGTGCCAGCAGCCACCGCCAACCCAATGAGCAGTTCTTC.